The 3 T cell receptor beta chains below all came from one sample that was sequenced in a study of cytomegalovirus exposure and HLA in healthy donors. Amplification used 60 Vbeta primers and 13 Jbeta primers. Sequencing was performed with immunoSEQ multiplex PCR; in TCRdb, only in-frame clones are kept and a portion is missing. This table has about 160,000 clones, around four fifths appearing once. The sequenced material came from PBMCs. The source of these receptors is a woman aged 50 to 65 in good health and CMV-seronegative.

V and J are TRBV2 and TRBJ1-5; D gene uncertain. Trimming took 7 bases from V and 2 from J, leaving 9 bases between them. This CDR3 spans 13 amino acids. Germline lookup yields CDR1 SNHLY and CDR2 FYNNEI. CDR3 sequence reads: CASNRRGNQPQHF. Here the CDR3 DNA reads TGTGCCAGCAACCGGAGGGGCAATCAGCCCCAGCATTTT.

The chain has TRBV29-1 and TRBJ2-1; 7 positions agree with TRBD2. The CDR3 covers 14 residues. With 6 bases clipped from V and 7 bases from J, the junction kept 12 bases outside the gene matches. CDR1 SQVTM and CDR2 ANQGSEA come from the germline V gene. CDR3 nucleotides: TGCAGCGTGACGGGGGAGGGCCTGTCGAATGAGCAGTTCTTC. Residues: CSVTGEGLSNEQFF.

The chain links TRBV5-4 to TRBJ2-3; possibly TRBD2 for D (5 bases). The V end lost 4 bases, the J end lost 6 bases, and 9 bases lay between the germline ends. Germline V CDR1 and CDR2: SGHNT, YYREEE (reference sequence). This CDR3 contains 12 residues. The CDR3 is CASSPTGDTQYF. The CDR3 DNA follows: TGTGCCAGCAGCCCGACGGGGGATACGCAGTATTTT.